The 27 T cell receptor beta chains below come from one sample, sequenced in a study of identical twins. TCRdb re-called the 5' RACE reads through MiXCR, storing one row per CDR3 protein. This sample has 400,000 to 500,000 distinct CDR3 sequences, with 15% to 20% found just once. Sequencing was carried out using naive T cells sorted from blood. The source is a man between 50 and 59 years old in good health.

J is TRBJ2-1 and V is TRBV4-3; 7 nucleotides agree with TRBD2. The V gene's germline CDR1 is LGHNA and CDR2 YSLEER. The CDR3 contains 15 residues. J was trimmed by 2 bases and V by 3 bases; bases with no gene match: 4. CDR3 DNA: TGCGCCAGCAGCCAGGGAGCGGGAACCTACAATGAGCAGTTCTTC. Translation: CASSQGAGTYNEQFF.

This clonotype was counted at least ten times. The gene calls are TRBV20-1 and TRBJ2-1, with 8 bases matching TRBD2. Trimming at V came to 1 base and at J to 6 bases, leaving 5 bases not matched to a gene. The CDR3 totals 14 residues. Germline values: CDR1 DFQATT, CDR2 SNEGSKA (reference sequence). CDR3 sequence (DNA): TGCAGTGCTAGAGTCAGCGGGGGCCCCAATGAGCAGTTCTTC. Translating it yields CSARVSGGPNEQFF.

The chain links TRBV4-2 to TRBJ1-4, with a weak D call TRBD1 (5 bases). Germline V gives CDR1 LGHNA, CDR2 YNFKEQ. The CDR3 covers 15 residues. Trimming pared 4 bases from V and 6 bases from J, leaving 15 bases between. DNA of the CDR3: TGTGCCAGCAGCCGGGGAACGGGAGGGGATGAAAAACTGTTTTTT. This translates into CASSRGTGGDEKLFF.

The chain links TRBV7-9 to TRBJ2-3, with 9 bases aligning to TRBD1. Trimming removed 5 bases from V and 6 bases from J; junction bases left unmatched: 6. Germline V lookup: CDR1 SEHNR, CDR2 FQNEAQ (reference sequence). CDR3 length equals 14 residues. The CDR3 loop is CASSIGQGRDTQYF. In nucleotides, the CDR3 is TGTGCCAGCAGCATCGGACAGGGGAGGGATACGCAGTATTTT.

The chain links TRBV25-1 to TRBJ2-1; 9 nucleotides agree with TRBD1. The CDR3 loop spans 14 amino acids. Looked up from germline, CDR1 is MGHDK and CDR2 is SYGVNS. The ends lost 4 bases at V and 9 bases at J; junction bases unmatched: 7. The CDR3 sequence is CASSGPGTGTEQFF. DNA of the CDR3: TGTGCCAGCAGTGGTCCCGGGACAGGGACTGAGCAGTTCTTC.

This clonotype has at least ten counts. The chain recombines TRBV7-2 with TRBJ2-7, with 10 nucleotides matching TRBD2. V shed 1 base, J shed 6 bases, and the junction held 6 bases outside the gene matches. CDR3 size: 15 residues. From germline, CDR1 is SGHTA and CDR2 FQGNSA. The CDR3 nucleotides read TGTGCCAGCAGCTTAGGGATTCGACTAGCGGGCGAGCAGTACTTC. It translates to CASSLGIRLAGEQYF.

This sequence joins TRBV7-2 and TRBJ2-1, with D hard to call. Germline-derived CDR1 and CDR2 are SGHTA and FQGNSA. V lost 8 bases and J lost 6, with 5 bases in between. The CDR3 covers 10 residues. This CDR3 reads CASAPNEQFF. CDR3 in DNA: TGTGCCAGCGCGCCCAATGAGCAGTTCTTC.

This clonotype was detected many times. The chain combines TRBV4-2 with TRBJ2-1; D assignment may be TRBD1 or TRBD2 (5 bases each). Trimming took off 5 bases at V and 0 bases at J, with 20 bases between the two ends. The CDR3 has 18 amino acids. Looked up from germline, CDR1 is LGHNA and CDR2 is YNFKEQ. Written as DNA, the CDR3 is TGTGCCAGCAGCATGGTCTCCGGGGCCCCGAGCTCCTACAATGAGCAGTTCTTC. Translating gives CASSMVSGAPSSYNEQFF.

V gene TRBV29-1 combines with J gene TRBJ2-2; perhaps TRBD2 as D (5 bases). Germline loops: CDR1 SQVTM, CDR2 ANQGSEA. The CDR3 extends over 16 amino acids. Trimming stripped 7 bases from V and 5 bases from J, with 23 bases between. DNA for the CDR3: TGCAGCGCTCTTGCCGCGGCGGGCCGGTGGACCGGGGAGCTGTTTTTT. Translating gives CSALAAAGRWTGELFF.

This clonotype came up a few times. The chain couples TRBV27 to TRBJ1-2; TRBD1 matches at 8 bases. This CDR3 is built from 11 residues. V shed 9 bases and J 5 bases; nucleotides not matched to a gene: 2. CDR1 and CDR2 (germline): MNHEY, SMNVEV (reference sequence). In DNA form, the CDR3 reads TGTGCCAGTGGACAGGGTTATGGCTACACCTTC. This encodes CASGQGYGYTF.

This clonotype was seen repeatedly, ten times or more. The genes are TRBV10-2 and TRBJ1-5, with a weak D call TRBD1 (6 bases). The V gene lost 3 bases and the J gene lost 3 bases, with 12 bases spanning the gap. Germline lookup yields CDR1 WSHSY and CDR2 SAAADI. The CDR3 has 15 residues. CDR3 sequence reads: CASSDEQGNNQPQHF. CDR3 coding DNA: TGCGCCAGCAGTGATGAACAGGGAAACAATCAGCCCCAGCATTTT.

This clonotype was found once. The CDR3 DNA reads as TGCAGTGCCCGGTACCAAGAGACCCAGTACTTC. Its translation is CSARYQETQYF. The chain links TRBV20-1 to TRBJ2-5; D remains ambiguous. V shed 6 bases and J shed 0 bases, with 5 bases lying between them. From germline, CDR1 is DFQATT and CDR2 SNEGSKA (reference sequence). This CDR3 comprises 11 residues.

The chain employs TRBV11-2 and TRBJ2-1; 7 bases align to TRBD2. Per the germline V gene, CDR1 is SGHAT and CDR2 is FQNNGV. The CDR3 has 14 amino acids. The J segment lost 4 bases and the V segment lost 5 bases, leaving 5 bases of the junction unmatched. CDR3 residues: CASSGAGPYNEQFF. CDR3 nucleotide sequence: TGTGCCAGCAGCGGAGCGGGACCATACAATGAGCAGTTCTTC.

This clonotype was counted a single time. The CDR3 DNA reads as TGTGCCAGCAGCTTAGATCACAGGGTGCCTATCAACAATGAGCAGTTCTTC. Its translation is CASSLDHRVPINNEQFF. The rearrangement links TRBV11-3 to TRBJ2-1; possibly TRBD1 for D (6 bases). The V end lost 0 bases, the J end lost 5 bases, and 17 bases lay between the germline ends. The germline CDR1 and CDR2 sequences are SGHNT and YENEEA. The CDR3 sequence is 17 residues long.

The chain combines TRBV20-1 with TRBJ2-2; the match to TRBD2 covers 9 bases. The CDR3 sequence is 17 residues long. Trimming cost V 1 base and J 2 bases; bases outside gene matches: 8. The germline V gene has CDR1 DFQATT and CDR2 SNEGSKA (reference sequence). CDR3 nucleotide sequence: TGCAGTGCTAGAGGATACTCTAGCGGGGTTAACACCGGGGAGCTGTTTTTT. It encodes CSARGYSSGVNTGELFF.

This chain uses TRBV20-1 with TRBJ2-1, with TRBD2 matching 11 bases. V was clipped by 2 bases and J by 2 bases; unmatched bases: 11. The CDR3 covers 18 residues. Germline-derived CDR1 and CDR2 are DFQATT and SNEGSKA (reference sequence). The DNA of the CDR3 is TGCAGTGCTAGATGGTTCTCCGGGACTAGCGGAGCCTACAATGAGCAGTTCTTC. It codes for CSARWFSGTSGAYNEQFF.

In this sample, this clonotype turned up a few times. V is TRBV20-1 and J is TRBJ1-1, with D perhaps matching TRBD1 (5 bases). The V end was cut by 1 base, the J end by 1 base, with 10 bases between. Germline loops: CDR1 DFQATT, CDR2 SNEGSKA (reference sequence). CDR3 length: 14 amino acids. In DNA, the CDR3 is TGCAGTGCTAGAGTGGGGGGAGGGAACACTGAAGCTTTCTTT. This encodes CSARVGGGNTEAFF.

The sample holds one count of this clonotype. V gene TRBV11-2 combines with J gene TRBJ2-5; the D gene is possibly TRBD1 (7 bases). CDR1 SGHAT and CDR2 FQNNGV come from the germline V gene. The CDR3 length is 16 residues. Trimming shortened V by 5 bases and J by 2 bases, and 18 bases separated the two germline ends. CDR3 coding DNA: TGTGCCAGCAGCCGGGGGTGGACAGGAGAACAAGAGACCCAGTACTTC. It encodes CASSRGWTGEQETQYF.

The rearrangement links TRBV3-1 to TRBJ2-1, with D unresolved. Trimming removed 5 bases at V and 7 bases at J, with 15 bases between. Germline loops: CDR1 LGHDT, CDR2 YNNKEL (reference sequence). This CDR3 region has 14 residues. The CDR3 nucleotides read TGTGCCAGCAGCGCCCACGGGTTCGGGAATGAGCAGTTCTTC. It yields the protein CASSAHGFGNEQFF.

This rearrangement joins TRBV12-3 or TRBV12-4 to TRBJ2-2; TRBD1 agrees at 7 bases. This CDR3 has 16 amino acids. V was pared by 5 bases and J by 6 bases, with 12 bases of the junction left unmatched. As DNA, the CDR3 is TGTGCCAGCAGTCACCGACAGGGTCCTCGATCCGGGGAGCTGTTTTTT. It is translated as CASSHRQGPRSGELFF.

The sample holds a few counts of this clonotype. This chain connects TRBV12-3 or TRBV12-4 to TRBJ2-2; weak D call: TRBD2 (7 bases). The CDR3 runs to 16 residues. V was shortened by 6 bases and J by 2 bases, with 16 bases between the two germline ends. The CDR3 loop is CASSPGGTPNTGELFF. CDR3 DNA: TGTGCCAGCAGCCCCGGGGGGACACCTAACACCGGGGAGCTGTTTTTT.

This chain connects TRBV4-2 to TRBJ1-4; D gene uncertain. The CDR3 totals 15 residues. From germline, CDR1 is LGHNA and CDR2 YNFKEQ. V was pared by 4 bases and J by 6 bases, with 15 bases between. Here the CDR3 reads CASSRLNQPDEKLFF. The CDR3 DNA sequence: TGTGCCAGCAGCCGCCTAAACCAACCGGATGAAAAACTGTTTTTT.

This chain joins TRBV7-2 and TRBJ2-3; 14 bases are a match to TRBD2. The CDR3 totals 14 residues. The germline V gene encodes CDR1 SGHTA and CDR2 FQGNSA. V dropped 5 bases and J dropped 11; count of bases not matched to a gene: 6. The CDR3 loop is CASSATGTSGGQYF. CDR3 coding DNA: TGTGCCAGCAGCGCGACCGGGACTAGCGGGGGGCAGTATTTT.

This clonotype has more than one count but fewer than ten. The gene calls are TRBV12-3 or TRBV12-4 and TRBJ2-3; D gene uncertain. V was shortened by 3 bases and J by 4 bases, with 11 bases between the two germline ends. CDR3 length equals 14 residues. CDR3 sequence reads: CASSFLATSDTQYF. DNA of the CDR3: TGTGCCAGCAGTTTCTTGGCGACCTCAGATACGCAGTATTTT.

Ten or more counts support this clonotype. This sequence joins TRBV5-1 and TRBJ2-7, with D perhaps matching TRBD2 (5 bases). Germline V gives CDR1 SGHRS, CDR2 YFSETQ. V dropped 3 bases and J dropped 4 bases, with 11 bases sitting between them. The CDR3 consists of 13 residues. The CDR3 reads CASSSAPGYEQYF. DNA of the CDR3: TGCGCCAGCAGCTCGGCCCCGGGGTACGAGCAGTACTTC.

This clonotype was seen many times. This chain links TRBV4-2 with TRBJ1-5; D gene ambiguous. The germline gives CDR1 LGHNA, CDR2 YNFKEQ. The CDR3 totals 15 residues. Trimming removed 0 bases from V and 7 bases from J, with 13 bases in between. CDR3 nucleotide sequence: TGTGCCAGCAGCCAAGAGGCCCGGGCACAGCAGCCCCAGCATTTT. The encoded protein is CASSQEARAQQPQHF.

This clonotype was seen only a few times. As DNA, the CDR3 is TGTGCCAGCAGTAAGCCGACAGGGGCGGTGGGTGGAGAGACCCAGTACTTC. This sequence encodes CASSKPTGAVGGETQYF. The chain is built from TRBV12-3 or TRBV12-4 and TRBJ2-5; TRBD1 matches 8 bases. The CDR3 has 17 amino acids. Trimming took 5 bases from V and 4 from J; bases not matched to a gene: 15.